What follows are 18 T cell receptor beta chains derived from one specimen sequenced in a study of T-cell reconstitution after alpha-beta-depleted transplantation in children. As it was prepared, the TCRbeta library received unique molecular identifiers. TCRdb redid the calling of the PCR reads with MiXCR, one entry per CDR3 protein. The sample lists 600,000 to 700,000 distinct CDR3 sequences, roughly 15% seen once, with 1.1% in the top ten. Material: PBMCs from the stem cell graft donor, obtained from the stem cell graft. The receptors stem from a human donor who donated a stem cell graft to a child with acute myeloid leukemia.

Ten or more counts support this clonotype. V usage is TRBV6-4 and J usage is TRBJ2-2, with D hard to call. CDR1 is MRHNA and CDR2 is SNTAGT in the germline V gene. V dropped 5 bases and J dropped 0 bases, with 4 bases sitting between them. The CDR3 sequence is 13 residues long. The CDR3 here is CASSRTNTGELFF. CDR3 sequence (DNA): TGTGCCAGCAGTCGGACGAACACCGGGGAGCTGTTTTTT.

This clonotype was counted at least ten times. CDR3 bases: TGCAGCGTTGAAGATCGAAGGACGGAGAACACTGAAGCTTTCTTT. This gives the protein CSVEDRRTENTEAFF. The J gene is TRBJ1-1, the V gene TRBV29-1; no clear D. The germline CDR1 and CDR2 sequences are SQVTM and ANQGSEA. CDR3 length equals 15 residues. V was trimmed by 0 bases and J by 1 base, leaving 12 bases between them.

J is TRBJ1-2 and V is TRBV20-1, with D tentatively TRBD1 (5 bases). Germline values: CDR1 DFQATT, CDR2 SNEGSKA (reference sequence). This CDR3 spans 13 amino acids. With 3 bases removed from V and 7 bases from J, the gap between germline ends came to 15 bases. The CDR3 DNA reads TGCAGTGCTAGTCAGGCAGGGAGAGGTGGCTACACCTTC. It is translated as CSASQAGRGGYTF.

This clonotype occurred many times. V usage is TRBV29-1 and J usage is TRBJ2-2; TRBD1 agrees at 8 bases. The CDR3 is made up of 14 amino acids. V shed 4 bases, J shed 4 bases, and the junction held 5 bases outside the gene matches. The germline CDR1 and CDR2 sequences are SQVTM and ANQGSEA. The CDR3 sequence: CSVGRGLSTGELFF. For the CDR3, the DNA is TGCAGCGTTGGCAGGGGGCTGAGCACCGGGGAGCTGTTTTTT.

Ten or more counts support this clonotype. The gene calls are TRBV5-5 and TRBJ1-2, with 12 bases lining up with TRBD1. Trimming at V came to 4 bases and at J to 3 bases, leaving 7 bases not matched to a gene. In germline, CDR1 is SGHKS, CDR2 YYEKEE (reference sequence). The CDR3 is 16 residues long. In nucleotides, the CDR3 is TGTGCCAGCAGCATTACCGGGACAGGGGGCGACTATGGCTACACCTTC. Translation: CASSITGTGGDYGYTF.

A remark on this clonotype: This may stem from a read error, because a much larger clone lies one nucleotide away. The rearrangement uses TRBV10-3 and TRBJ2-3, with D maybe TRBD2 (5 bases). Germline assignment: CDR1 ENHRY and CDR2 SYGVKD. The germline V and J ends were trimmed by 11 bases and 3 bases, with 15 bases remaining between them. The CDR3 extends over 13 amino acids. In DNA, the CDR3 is TGTGCCTCCGAAGGGAGTTTGACAGATACGCAGTATTTT. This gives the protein CASEGSLTDTQYF.

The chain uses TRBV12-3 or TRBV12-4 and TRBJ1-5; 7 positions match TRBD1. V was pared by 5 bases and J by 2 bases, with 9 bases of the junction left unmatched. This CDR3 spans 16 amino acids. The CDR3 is CASSLDHQGGNQPQHF. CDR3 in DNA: TGTGCCAGCAGTCTCGACCATCAGGGGGGCAATCAGCCCCAGCATTTT.

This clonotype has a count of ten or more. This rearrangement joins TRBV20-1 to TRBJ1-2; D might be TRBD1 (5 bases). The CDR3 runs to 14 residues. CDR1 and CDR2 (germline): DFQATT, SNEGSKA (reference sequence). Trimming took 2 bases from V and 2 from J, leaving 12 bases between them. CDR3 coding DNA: TGCAGTGCTAGAAGGGGCAGGCTAAACTATGGCTACACCTTC. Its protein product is CSARRGRLNYGYTF.

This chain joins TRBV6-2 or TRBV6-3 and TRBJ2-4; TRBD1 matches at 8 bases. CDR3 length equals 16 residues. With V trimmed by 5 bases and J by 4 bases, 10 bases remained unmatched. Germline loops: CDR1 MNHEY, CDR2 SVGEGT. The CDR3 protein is CASSPLDRGRKNIQYF. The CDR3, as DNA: TGTGCCAGCAGTCCTCTCGACAGGGGAAGGAAAAACATTCAGTACTTC.

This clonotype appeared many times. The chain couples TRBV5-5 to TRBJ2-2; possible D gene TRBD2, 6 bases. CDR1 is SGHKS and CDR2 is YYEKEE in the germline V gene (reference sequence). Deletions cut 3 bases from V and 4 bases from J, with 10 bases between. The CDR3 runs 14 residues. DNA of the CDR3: TGTGCCAGCAGCTGGGGACTGTCCACCGGGGAGCTGTTTTTT. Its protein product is CASSWGLSTGELFF.

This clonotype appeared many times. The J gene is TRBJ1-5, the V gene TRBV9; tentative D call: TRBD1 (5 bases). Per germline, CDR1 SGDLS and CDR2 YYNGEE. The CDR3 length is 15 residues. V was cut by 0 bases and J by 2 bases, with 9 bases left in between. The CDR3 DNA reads TGTGCCAGCAGCGTAGGTGGGGCGGGCAATCAGCCCCAGCATTTT. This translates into CASSVGGAGNQPQHF.

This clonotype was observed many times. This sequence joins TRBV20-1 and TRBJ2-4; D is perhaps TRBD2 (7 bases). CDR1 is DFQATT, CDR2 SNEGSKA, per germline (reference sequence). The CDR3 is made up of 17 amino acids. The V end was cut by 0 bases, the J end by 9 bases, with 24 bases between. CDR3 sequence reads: CSARDSSSRGGPRIQYF. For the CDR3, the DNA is TGCAGTGCTAGAGATTCGTCATCGAGGGGGGGTCCGCGCATTCAGTACTTC.

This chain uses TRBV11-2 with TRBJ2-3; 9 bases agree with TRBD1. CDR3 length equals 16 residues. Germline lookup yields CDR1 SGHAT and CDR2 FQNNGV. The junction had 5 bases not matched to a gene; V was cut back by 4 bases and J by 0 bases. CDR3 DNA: TGTGCCAGCAGCTCCGGGACAGGGAAGAGCACAGATACGCAGTATTTT. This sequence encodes CASSSGTGKSTDTQYF.

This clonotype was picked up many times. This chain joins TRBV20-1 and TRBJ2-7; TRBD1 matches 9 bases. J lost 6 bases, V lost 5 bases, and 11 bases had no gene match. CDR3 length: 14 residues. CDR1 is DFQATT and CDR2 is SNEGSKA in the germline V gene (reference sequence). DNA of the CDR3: TGCAGTGCTCTCCGGACAGGGGCGTCTATCGAGCAGTACTTC. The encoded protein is CSALRTGASIEQYF.

The DNA of the CDR3 is TGCAGTGCTAGAGTGTCATGGTTGGGGGAAGAGACCCAGTACTTC. It specifies CSARVSWLGEETQYF. The J gene is TRBJ2-5, the V gene TRBV20-1; the D call may be TRBD1 or TRBD2 (5 bases each). Germline CDR1 is DFQATT and CDR2 is SNEGSKA (reference sequence). The V and J ends lost 1 base and 3 bases respectively, with 15 bases between them. CDR3 size: 15 residues.

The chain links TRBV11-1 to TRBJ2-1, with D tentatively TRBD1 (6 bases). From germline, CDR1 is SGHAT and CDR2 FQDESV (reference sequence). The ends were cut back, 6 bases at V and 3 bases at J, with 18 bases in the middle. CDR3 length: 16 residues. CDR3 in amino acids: CASSPYPGTIYNEQFF. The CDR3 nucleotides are TGTGCCAGCAGTCCCTACCCCGGGACAATCTACAATGAGCAGTTCTTC.

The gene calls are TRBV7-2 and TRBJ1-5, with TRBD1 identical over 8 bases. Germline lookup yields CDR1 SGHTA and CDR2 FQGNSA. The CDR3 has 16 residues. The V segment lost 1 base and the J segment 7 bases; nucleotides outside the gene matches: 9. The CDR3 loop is CASSLGHQGAGQPQHF. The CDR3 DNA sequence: TGTGCCAGCAGCTTAGGTCATCAGGGGGCAGGACAGCCCCAGCATTTT.

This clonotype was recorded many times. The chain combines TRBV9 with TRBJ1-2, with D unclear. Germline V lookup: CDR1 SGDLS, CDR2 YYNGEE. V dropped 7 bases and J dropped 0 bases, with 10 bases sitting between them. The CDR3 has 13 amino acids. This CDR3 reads CASRSRTNYGYTF. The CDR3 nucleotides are TGTGCCAGCCGTTCCAGGACTAACTATGGCTACACCTTC.